The sequence of this TCR beta chain was determined in a study of blood T cell repertoires in COVID-19. Per germline, CDR1 ENHRY and CDR2 SYGVKD. This CDR3 contains 15 residues. J lost 1 base, V lost 6 bases, and 4 bases had no gene match. Profiling relied on immunoSEQ multiplex PCR, and the TCRdb table lists in-frame clones only, not all of them. The profile shows around 200,000 clones, approximately 80% of them singletons. This clonotype was sampled from an older woman with COVID-19, enrolled during active disease. The sample comprised peripheral blood. The V gene is TRBV10-3, the J gene TRBJ1-1, with 11 bases matching TRBD1. The CDR3 protein is CAIRGQGAKNTEAFF. CDR3 DNA: TGTGCCATCAGAGGACAGGGGGCGAAGAACACTGAAGCTTTCTTT.